This T cell receptor beta chain was found in a study of blood T cells in healthy people across ages. A remark on this clonotype: Antigen: not known.

Whole-study findings and limits: The authors considered diversity estimates from one million T cells to be underestimates.

The second PCR ran roughly 6 to 11 cycles with a sample-barcoded 5' primer and J-beta primers. TCRdb re-called the 5' RACE reads with MiXCR, one entry per CDR3 protein. The sample contains about a million distinct CDR3 sequences, 30% to 40% of which appear only once. Germline-derived CDR1 and CDR2 are SEHNR and FQNEAQ (reference sequence). The CDR3 is 16 amino acids. J is TRBJ2-1 and V is TRBV7-9, with 9 bases aligning to TRBD1. The closer fit of TRBJ2-7 to the DNA end suggests the J call may be wrong. The material sequenced was blood. This clonotype originated in a man between 18 and 35 years old in good health. The CDR3 DNA sequence: TGTGCCAGCAGCCCCCCCGGGACAGGGTCCTACAATGAGCAGTACTTC. The encoded protein is CASSPPGTGSYNEQYF.